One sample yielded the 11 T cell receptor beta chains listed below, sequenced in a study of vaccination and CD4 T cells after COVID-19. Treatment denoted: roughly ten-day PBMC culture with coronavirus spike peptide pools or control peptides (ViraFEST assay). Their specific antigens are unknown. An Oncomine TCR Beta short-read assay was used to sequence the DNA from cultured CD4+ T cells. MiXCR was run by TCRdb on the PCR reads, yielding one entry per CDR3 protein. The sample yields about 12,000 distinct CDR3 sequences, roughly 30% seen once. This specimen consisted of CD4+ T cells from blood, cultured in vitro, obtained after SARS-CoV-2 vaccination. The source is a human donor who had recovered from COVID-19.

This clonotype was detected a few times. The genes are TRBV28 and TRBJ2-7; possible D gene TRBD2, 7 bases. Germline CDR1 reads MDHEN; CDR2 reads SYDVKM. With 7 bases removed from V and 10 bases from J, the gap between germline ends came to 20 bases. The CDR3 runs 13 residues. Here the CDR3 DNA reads TGTGCCAGCACCCTGGGGGGGCAGTTCGTCCAGTACTTC. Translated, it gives CASTLGGQFVQYF.

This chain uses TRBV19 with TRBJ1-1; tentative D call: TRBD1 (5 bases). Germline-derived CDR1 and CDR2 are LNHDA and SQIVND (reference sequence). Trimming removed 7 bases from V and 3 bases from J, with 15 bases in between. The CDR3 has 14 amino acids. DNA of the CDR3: TGTGCCAGTATGGCCGGGGGTATGGACACTGAAGCTTTCTTT. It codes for CASMAGGMDTEAFF.

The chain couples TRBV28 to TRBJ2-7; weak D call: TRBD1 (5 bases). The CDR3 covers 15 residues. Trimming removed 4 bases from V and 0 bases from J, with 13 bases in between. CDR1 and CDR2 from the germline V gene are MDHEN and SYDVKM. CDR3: CASSSQGVGSYEQYF. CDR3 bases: TGTGCCAGCAGTTCCCAAGGGGTGGGCTCCTACGAGCAGTACTTC.

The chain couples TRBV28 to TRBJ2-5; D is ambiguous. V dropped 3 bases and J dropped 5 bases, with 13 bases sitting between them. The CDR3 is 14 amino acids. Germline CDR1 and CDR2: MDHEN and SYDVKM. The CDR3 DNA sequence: TGTGCCAGCAGTTTGCATCGAAGTTGGGAGACCCAGTACTTC. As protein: CASSLHRSWETQYF.

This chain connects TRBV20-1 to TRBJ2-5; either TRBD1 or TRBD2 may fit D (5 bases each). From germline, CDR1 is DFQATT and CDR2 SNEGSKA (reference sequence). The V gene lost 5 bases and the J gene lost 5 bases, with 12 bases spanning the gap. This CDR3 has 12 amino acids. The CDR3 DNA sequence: TGCAGTGCTCCCGACAGCGGTGAGACCCAGTACTTC. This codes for CSAPDSGETQYF.

The CDR3 here is CATSRVRLPSSYNEQFF. The CDR3 DNA sequence: TGTGCCACCAGCAGAGTCCGGTTACCGAGCTCCTACAATGAGCAGTTCTTC. This chain connects TRBV15 to TRBJ2-1, with no clear D. Germline CDR1 LNHNV, CDR2 YYDKDF (reference sequence). The CDR3 extends over 17 amino acids. V lost 1 base and J lost 0, with 13 bases in between.

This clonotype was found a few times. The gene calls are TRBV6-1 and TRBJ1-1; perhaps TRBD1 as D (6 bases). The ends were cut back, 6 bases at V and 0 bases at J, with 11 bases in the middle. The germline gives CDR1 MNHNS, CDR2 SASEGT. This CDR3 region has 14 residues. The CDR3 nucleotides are TGTGCCAGCAGCTGGCAGGGGATGAACACTGAAGCTTTCTTT. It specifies CASSWQGMNTEAFF.

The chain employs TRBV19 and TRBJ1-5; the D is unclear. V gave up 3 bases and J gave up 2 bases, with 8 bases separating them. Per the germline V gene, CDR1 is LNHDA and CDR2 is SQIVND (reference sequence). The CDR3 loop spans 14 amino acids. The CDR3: CASSMPSRNQPQHF. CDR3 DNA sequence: TGTGCCAGTAGTATGCCCTCCCGCAATCAGCCCCAGCATTTT.

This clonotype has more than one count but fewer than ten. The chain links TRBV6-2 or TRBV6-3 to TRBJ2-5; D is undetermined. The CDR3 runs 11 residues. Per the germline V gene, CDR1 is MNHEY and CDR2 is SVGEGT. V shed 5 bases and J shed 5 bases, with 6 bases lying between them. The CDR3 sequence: CASSLHETQYF. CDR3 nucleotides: TGTGCCAGCAGTCTTCACGAGACCCAGTACTTC.

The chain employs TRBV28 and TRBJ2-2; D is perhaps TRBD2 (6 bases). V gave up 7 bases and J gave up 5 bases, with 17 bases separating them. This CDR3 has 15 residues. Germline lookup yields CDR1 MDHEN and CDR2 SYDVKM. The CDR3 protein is CASTFGGVGTGELFF. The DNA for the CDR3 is TGTGCCAGCACCTTCGGGGGAGTGGGGACCGGGGAGCTGTTTTTT.

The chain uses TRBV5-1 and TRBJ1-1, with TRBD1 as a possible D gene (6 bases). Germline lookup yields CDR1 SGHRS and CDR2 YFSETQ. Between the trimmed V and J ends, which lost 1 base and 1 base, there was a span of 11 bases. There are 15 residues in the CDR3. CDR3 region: CASSLRGAGNTEAFF. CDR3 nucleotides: TGCGCCAGCAGCTTGCGGGGGGCAGGGAACACTGAAGCTTTCTTT.